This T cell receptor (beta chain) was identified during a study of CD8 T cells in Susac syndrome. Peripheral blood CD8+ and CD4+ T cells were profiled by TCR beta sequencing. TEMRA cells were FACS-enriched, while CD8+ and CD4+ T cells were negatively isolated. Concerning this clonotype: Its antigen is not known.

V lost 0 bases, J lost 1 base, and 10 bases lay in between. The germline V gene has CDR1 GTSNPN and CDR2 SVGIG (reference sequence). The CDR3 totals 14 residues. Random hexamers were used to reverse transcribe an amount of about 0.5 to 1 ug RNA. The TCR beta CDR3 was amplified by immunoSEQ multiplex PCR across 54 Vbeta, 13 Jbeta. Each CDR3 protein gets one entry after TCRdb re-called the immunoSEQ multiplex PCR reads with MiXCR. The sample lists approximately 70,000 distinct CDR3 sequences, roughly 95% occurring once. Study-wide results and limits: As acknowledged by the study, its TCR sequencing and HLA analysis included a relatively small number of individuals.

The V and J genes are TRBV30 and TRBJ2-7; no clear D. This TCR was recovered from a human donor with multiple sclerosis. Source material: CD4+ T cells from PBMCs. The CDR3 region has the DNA TGTGCCTGGAGTGTTAAGGGATTATCCTACGAGCAGTACTTC. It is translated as CAWSVKGLSYEQYF.